This passage covers 19 T cell receptor beta chains from one sample sequenced in a study of T cells in Graves' hyperthyroidism and ophthalmopathy. Template material for amplifying TCR beta CDR3 regions consisted of RNA transcripts. RT-PCR in the first round (using the HTBI primer set) targeted the TCR CDR3. TCRdb re-called the multiplex PCR reads with MiXCR, one entry per CDR3 protein. The repertoire holds around 540,000 distinct CDR3 sequences, with about 16% as singletons. Sequenced material: blood. The receptors derive from a woman under 40 with Graves' ophthalmopathy.

CDR3 residues: CASSRKADPQHF. CDR3 DNA: TGTGCCAGCAGCAGAAAGGCGGATCCCCAGCATTTT. The chain uses TRBV7-9 and TRBJ1-5; D not resolved. The ends were cut back, 5 bases at V and 10 bases at J, with 12 bases in the middle. CDR3 length equals 12 residues. CDR1 is SEHNR and CDR2 is FQNEAQ in the germline V gene (reference sequence).

This clonotype occurred a few times. The chain has TRBV25-1 and TRBJ2-2; 8 bases fit TRBD1. The CDR3 sequence is 14 residues long. CDR1 and CDR2 from the germline V gene are MGHDK and SYGVNS. The ends lost 7 bases at V and 7 bases at J; junction bases unmatched: 8. For the CDR3, the DNA is TGTGCCAGCAATTGGCAGGGGGCCGGCGGGGAGCTGTTTTTT. It encodes CASNWQGAGGELFF.

This clonotype was seen many times. J is TRBJ1-1 and V is TRBV20-1, with 7 bases fitting TRBD1. Per the germline V gene, CDR1 is DFQATT and CDR2 is SNEGSKA (reference sequence). Losses at the gene ends were 1 base for V and 1 base for J; bases not matched to a gene: 3. The CDR3 extends over 14 amino acids. The CDR3 nucleotides are TGCAGTGCTAGAGGACAGGGTTGGAACACTGAAGCTTTCTTT. Residues: CSARGQGWNTEAFF.

This clonotype has a handful of counts. The chain combines TRBV7-9 with TRBJ2-7; no clear D gene. The germline CDR1 and CDR2 sequences are SEHNR and FQNEAQ (reference sequence). The germline V and J ends were trimmed by 7 bases and 5 bases, with 9 bases remaining between them. The CDR3 sequence is 11 residues long. The chain's CDR3 is CASTDENEQYF. CDR3 sequence (DNA): TGTGCCAGCACGGACGAGAACGAGCAGTACTTC.

This clonotype was counted at least ten times. CDR3 bases: TGTGCCAGCAGTTTGCGAAGCACAGATACGCAGTATTTT. This codes for CASSLRSTDTQYF. The chain joins TRBV28 to TRBJ2-3, with D hard to call. The V end was cut by 3 bases, the J end by 0 bases, with 4 bases between. This CDR3 is built from 13 residues. Germline loops: CDR1 MDHEN, CDR2 SYDVKM.

As regards this clonotype: One end of the junction varies from germline; a read error may be responsible. For the CDR3, the DNA is TGTGCCAGCAGTTTCGACGACAGGGCCAGGGACTTC. Encoded protein: CASSFDDRARDF. The chain couples TRBV12-3 or TRBV12-4 to TRBJ2-5; 7 nucleotides align to TRBD1. The CDR3 sequence is 12 residues long.

This rearrangement joins TRBV6-1 to TRBJ1-1; D possibly corresponds to TRBD1 (6 bases). The CDR3 runs 14 residues. Trimming removed 5 bases at V and 4 bases at J, with 14 bases between. Per the germline V gene, CDR1 is MNHNS and CDR2 is SASEGT. The CDR3 region has the DNA TGTGCCAGCAGTCCGCAACAGGGCTTCACTGAAGCTTTCTTT. It specifies CASSPQQGFTEAFF.

The J gene is TRBJ1-5, the V gene TRBV24-1; TRBD1 matches at 7 bases. The CDR3 loop spans 16 amino acids. Germline-derived CDR1 and CDR2 are KGHDR and SFDVKD. With V trimmed by 3 bases and J by 9 bases, 13 bases remained unmatched. CDR3 loop: CATSDARQGGARPQHF. The CDR3 nucleotides are TGTGCCACCAGTGATGCTCGACAGGGAGGGGCGCGGCCCCAGCATTTT.

This clonotype was recorded a few times. The V call is TRBV7-3, the J call TRBJ2-1; D gene unclear. Germline CDR1 reads SGHTA; CDR2 reads FQGTGA. Trimming cost V 5 bases and J 8 bases, with 13 bases left between them. CDR3 size: 13 residues. In nucleotides, the CDR3 is TGTGCCAGCAGCATCGATGGCACCGATGAGCAGTTCTTC. It yields the protein CASSIDGTDEQFF.

This clonotype was detected ten times or more. The chain is built from TRBV2 and TRBJ1-2; 7 bases align to TRBD1. The CDR3 contains 13 residues. V was pared by 5 bases and J by 8 bases, with 8 bases of the junction left unmatched. The germline V gene encodes CDR1 SNHLY and CDR2 FYNNEI. CDR3 in DNA: TGTGCCAGCAGTTATACAGGGGCTGGGGGCTACACCTTC. Its protein product is CASSYTGAGGYTF.

V is TRBV6-5 and J is TRBJ1-6; a possible D gene is TRBD1 (5 bases). The ends were cut back, 2 bases at V and 6 bases at J, with 11 bases in the middle. Germline V gene data show CDR1 as MNHEY and CDR2 as SVGAGI. The CDR3 contains 15 residues. The CDR3 loop is CASSYRNRINSPLHF. The DNA of the CDR3 is TGTGCCAGCAGTTACCGGAACAGGATTAATTCACCCCTCCACTTT.

This chain links TRBV6-4 with TRBJ2-3, with a weak D call TRBD2 (5 bases). Germline V gene sequence: CDR1 MRHNA, CDR2 SNTAGT. The V and J ends lost 2 bases and 4 bases respectively, with 7 bases between them. This CDR3 contains 13 residues. The CDR3 sequence: CASSDGRADTQYF. The CDR3 coding sequence is TGTGCCAGCAGTGACGGGCGGGCAGATACGCAGTATTTT.

This chain links TRBV20-1 with TRBJ2-7; TRBD2 is a possible D gene (6 bases). This CDR3 spans 15 amino acids. Germline V gene data show CDR1 as DFQATT and CDR2 as SNEGSKA (reference sequence). The ends were cut back, 0 bases at V and 2 bases at J, with 14 bases in the middle. The CDR3 region is CSARDTGLHTYEQYF. CDR3 coding DNA: TGCAGTGCTAGAGATACCGGACTACACACCTACGAGCAGTACTTC.

This clonotype was seen at least ten times. The chain carries TRBV7-2 and TRBJ2-5; 10 nucleotides agree with TRBD2. This CDR3 has 20 residues. CDR1 is SGHTA, CDR2 FQGNSA, per germline. With 1 base clipped from V and 5 bases from J, the junction kept 19 bases outside the gene matches. The CDR3 loop reads CASSLGVQVVSGAGGETQYF. In DNA form, the CDR3 reads TGTGCCAGCAGCTTAGGGGTTCAGGTGGTCTCGGGAGCGGGAGGGGAGACCCAGTACTTC.

The J gene is TRBJ2-1, the V gene TRBV6-1; 10 bases align to TRBD2. This CDR3 contains 14 residues. Germline V gene lookup returns CDR1 MNHNS and CDR2 SASEGT. V shed 6 bases, J shed 5 bases, and the junction held 4 bases outside the gene matches. The CDR3 DNA is TGTGCCAGCAGAGGACTAGCGGAAGACAATGAGCAGTTCTTC. It translates to CASRGLAEDNEQFF.

This clonotype has just a few counts. J is TRBJ2-2 and V is TRBV6-2 or TRBV6-3; D not certain. The germline V gene encodes CDR1 MNHEY and CDR2 SVGEGT. With 5 bases removed from V and 3 bases from J, the gap between germline ends came to 7 bases. The CDR3 extends over 13 amino acids. The chain's CDR3 is CASSPDDTGELFF. The CDR3 DNA follows: TGTGCCAGCAGTCCGGACGACACCGGGGAGCTGTTTTTT.

This chain joins TRBV19 and TRBJ2-2; 16 bases fit TRBD2. The germline gives CDR1 LNHDA, CDR2 SQIVND (reference sequence). V lost 5 bases to trimming and J lost 3 bases; unmatched junction nucleotides: 9. This CDR3 is built from 19 residues. Here the CDR3 DNA reads TGTGCCAGTAGTTTGTGGGGACTAGCGGGAGGGCCGGACACCGGGGAGCTGTTTTTT. It specifies CASSLWGLAGGPDTGELFF. The whole variable domain, filled in from reference TRBV19 and TRBJ2-2, reads DGGITQSPKYLFRKEGQNVTLSCEQNLNHDAMYWYRQDPGQGLRLIYYSQIVNDFQKGDIAEGYSVSREKKESFPLTVTSAQKNPTAFYLCASSLWGLAGGPDTGELFFGEGSRLTVL.

This chain links TRBV30 with TRBJ2-7; D may correspond to TRBD1 or TRBD2 (6 bases each). This CDR3 is built from 15 residues. Trimming left V 1 base short and J 4 bases short, with 17 bases between. Per the germline V gene, CDR1 is GTSNPN and CDR2 is SVGIG (reference sequence). The CDR3 coding sequence is TGTGCCTGGAGTGCCTTGGGAGGACAGAAGTACGAGCAGTACTTC. This translates into CAWSALGGQKYEQYF.

This clonotype occurred many times. The rearrangement links TRBV11-2 to TRBJ2-7; D is unresolved. Deletions cut 3 bases from V and 3 bases from J, with 3 bases between. CDR1 is SGHAT, CDR2 FQNNGV, per germline. The CDR3 totals 11 residues. The CDR3 DNA reads as TGTGCCAGCAGCTTGGACTACGAGCAGTACTTC. Protein product: CASSLDYEQYF.